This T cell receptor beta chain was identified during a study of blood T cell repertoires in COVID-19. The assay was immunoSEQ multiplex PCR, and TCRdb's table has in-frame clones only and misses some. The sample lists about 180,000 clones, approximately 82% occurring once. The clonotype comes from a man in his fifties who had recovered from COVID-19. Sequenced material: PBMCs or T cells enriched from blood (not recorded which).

CDR3 loop: CASSNRQETQYF. CDR3 in DNA: TGTGCCAGTAGTAACAGACAAGAGACCCAGTACTTC. The chain recombines TRBV19 with TRBJ2-5; no definite D call. Germline-derived CDR1 and CDR2 are LNHDA and SQIVND (reference sequence). CDR3 length: 12 amino acids. The V and J ends lost 4 bases and 2 bases respectively, with 5 bases between them.